The next 13 T cell receptor beta chains were all read from a single sample in a study of OX40 agonist ivuxolimab in advanced cancers. Profiling relied on immunoSEQ multiplex PCR, and the TCRdb table lists in-frame clones only, not all of them. The sample has approximately 40,000 clones; 65% to 90% are singletons. Here the sequenced sample was CD4+ or CD8+ T cells sorted from blood, taken in a trial of the OX40 agonist ivuxolimab. The receptors were sampled from an adult with an advanced solid tumor such as melanoma, head and neck, liver or kidney cancer.

The rearrangement joins TRBV7-9 to TRBJ2-3, with D tentatively TRBD2 (6 bases). This CDR3 has 15 amino acids. Germline values: CDR1 SEHNR, CDR2 FQNEAQ (reference sequence). V shed 5 bases and J shed 0 bases, with 12 bases lying between them. In nucleotides, the CDR3 is TGTGCCAGCAGCCGGGGACTTACTAGCACAGATACGCAGTATTTT. Translation: CASSRGLTSTDTQYF.

The chain uses TRBV7-8 and TRBJ2-7; D remains ambiguous. Germline-derived CDR1 and CDR2 are SGHVS and FQNEAQ. V was shortened by 6 bases and J by 5 bases, with 11 bases between the two germline ends. There are 12 residues in the CDR3. The CDR3 is CASSQGPNEQYF. CDR3 DNA: TGTGCCAGCAGTCAAGGTCCCAACGAGCAGTACTTC. Full variable domain (outside the CDR3, taken from reference TRBV7-8 and TRBJ2-7): GAGVSQSPRYKVAKRGQDVALRCDPISGHVSLFWYQQALGQGPEFLTYFQNEAQLDKSGLPSDRFFAERPEGSVSTLKIQRTQQEDSAVYLCASSQGPNEQYFGPGTRLTVT.

This clone was seen a single time. The gene calls are TRBV10-3 and TRBJ2-7; D is possibly TRBD2 (6 bases). V was clipped by 2 bases and J by 3 bases, with 11 bases between them. The CDR3 is 14 residues long. The germline CDR1 and CDR2 sequences are ENHRY and SYGVKD. DNA of the CDR3: TGTGCCATCAGTGAGGGGGGACTCGTCTACGAGCAGTACTTC. Protein product: CAISEGGLVYEQYF.

This clone occurred a few times. The genes are TRBV4-3 and TRBJ1-1, with D hard to call. The V and J ends lost 1 base and 1 base respectively, with 10 bases between them. Looked up from germline, CDR1 is LGHNA and CDR2 is YSLEER. The CDR3 is made up of 15 amino acids. CDR3 loop: CASSQVLEGNTEAFF. Written as DNA, the CDR3 is TGCGCCAGCAGCCAAGTACTAGAGGGGAACACTGAAGCTTTCTTT.

V and J are TRBV19 and TRBJ2-1, with 11 bases that match TRBD2. CDR1 LNHDA and CDR2 SQIVND come from the germline V gene (reference sequence). Germline trimming cut 5 bases from V and 0 bases from J; bases unmatched to any gene: 6. There are 17 residues in the CDR3. The CDR3 protein is CASSVTSGDTSYNEQFF. In DNA form, the CDR3 reads TGTGCCAGTAGTGTGACTAGCGGGGACACCTCCTACAATGAGCAGTTCTTC.

This clone came up once. This chain's CDR3 is CASSQSRQGRWGKLFF. The CDR3 DNA follows: TGCGCCAGCAGTCAATCTCGACAGGGTAGGTGGGGAAAACTGTTTTTT. The rearrangement links TRBV23-1 to TRBJ1-4; 7 bases align to TRBD1. TRBV23-1 is assigned to the ORF class and has an uncertain function. This CDR3 comprises 16 residues. V lost 0 bases and J lost 10; bases outside the gene matches: 11.

This chain connects TRBV11-3 to TRBJ1-3, with D perhaps TRBD1 (6 bases). Trimming took off 1 base at V and 0 bases at J, with 16 bases between the two ends. The CDR3 is made up of 18 amino acids. Germline V CDR1 and CDR2: SGHNT, YENEEA. Written as DNA, the CDR3 is TGTGCCAGCAGCTTAGTCCCCGGACAGAAAAACTCTGGAAACACCATATATTTT. Encoded protein: CASSLVPGQKNSGNTIYF. Full variable domain (outside the CDR3, taken from reference TRBV11-3 and TRBJ1-3): EAGVVQSPRYKIIEKKQPVAFWCNPISGHNTLYWYLQNLGQGPELLIRYENEEAVDDSQLPKDRFSAERLKGVDSTLKIQPAELGDSAVYLCASSLVPGQKNSGNTIYFGEGSWLTVV.

The chain employs TRBV4-1 and TRBJ1-1; a possible D gene is TRBD1 (5 bases). Trimming took 7 bases from V and 5 from J, leaving 8 bases between them. Germline-derived CDR1 and CDR2 are MGHRA and YSYEKL. This CDR3 region has 11 residues. The CDR3 sequence: CASTGKTEAFF. CDR3 bases: TGCGCCAGCACAGGGAAGACTGAAGCTTTCTTT.

V and J are TRBV19 and TRBJ1-1; D gene uncertain. CDR1 is LNHDA, CDR2 SQIVND, per germline (reference sequence). This CDR3 contains 13 residues. V was cut by 6 bases and J by 4 bases, with 12 bases left in between. The CDR3 loop reads CASSPLGSTEAFF. The CDR3 coding sequence is TGTGCCAGTAGCCCCCTCGGAAGCACTGAAGCTTTCTTT.

V usage is TRBV5-8 and J usage is TRBJ1-2; D remains unclear. Germline CDR1 SGHTS, CDR2 YDEGEE. The V end lost 0 bases, the J end lost 4 bases, and 13 bases lay between the germline ends. The CDR3 totals 15 residues. CDR3 sequence (DNA): TGTGCCAGCAGCTTGGCGCCAGAGATTTCCTATGGCTACACCTTC. Translating it yields CASSLAPEISYGYTF. Based on the CDR3 plus reference TRBV5-8 and TRBJ1-2, the full variable domain is EAGVTQSPTHLIKTRGQQATLRCSPISGHTSVYWYQQALGLGLQFLLWYDEGEERNRGNFPPRFSGRQFPNYSSELNVNALELEDSALYLCASSLAPEISYGYTFGSGTRLTVV.

J is TRBJ2-5 and V is TRBV28; the D gene is possibly TRBD2 (6 bases). Germline-derived CDR1 and CDR2 are MDHEN and SYDVKM. CDR3 length: 13 residues. V was trimmed by 6 bases and J by 3 bases, leaving 11 bases between them. The CDR3 DNA reads as TGTGCCAGCAGGCGGGGTTCGGAAGAGACCCAGTACTTC. Protein: CASRRGSEETQYF.

This chain links TRBV5-4 with TRBJ2-3; 10 nucleotides agree with TRBD2. From germline, CDR1 is SGHNT and CDR2 YYREEE (reference sequence). The length of the CDR3 is 17 residues. V gave up 0 bases and J gave up 6 bases; unmatched junction bases: 10. The CDR3 DNA reads TGTGCCAGCAGCTTGGCCGTGAGCGGGGGGGCGATCGATACGCAGTATTTT. This codes for CASSLAVSGGAIDTQYF.

The gene calls are TRBV28 and TRBJ2-7, with D possibly being TRBD2 (8 bases). CDR3 length: 14 amino acids. Germline-derived CDR1 and CDR2 are MDHEN and SYDVKM. The V end lost 5 bases, the J end lost 5 bases, and 16 bases lay between the germline ends. The chain's CDR3 is CASSPREGAHEQYF. CDR3 coding DNA: TGTGCCAGCAGTCCCCGGGAGGGGGCCCACGAGCAGTACTTC.